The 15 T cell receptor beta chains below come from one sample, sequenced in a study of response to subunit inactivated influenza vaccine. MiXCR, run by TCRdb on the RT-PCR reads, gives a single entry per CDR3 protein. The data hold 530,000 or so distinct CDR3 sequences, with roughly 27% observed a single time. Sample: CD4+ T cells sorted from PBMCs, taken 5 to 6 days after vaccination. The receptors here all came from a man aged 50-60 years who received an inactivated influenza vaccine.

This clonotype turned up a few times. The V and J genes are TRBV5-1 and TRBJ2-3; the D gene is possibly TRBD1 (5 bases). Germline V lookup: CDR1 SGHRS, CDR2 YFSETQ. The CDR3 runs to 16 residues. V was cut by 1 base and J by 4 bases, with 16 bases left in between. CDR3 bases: TGCGCCAGCAGCTTGAGTAGGGGAAGCTCTTCAGATACGCAGTATTTT. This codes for CASSLSRGSSSDTQYF. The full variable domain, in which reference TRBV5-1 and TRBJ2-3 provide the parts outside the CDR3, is KAGVTQTPRYLIKTRGQQVTLSCSPISGHRSVSWYQQTPGQGLQFLFEYFSETQRNKGNFPGRFSGRQFSNSRSEMNVSTLELGDSALYLCASSLSRGSSSDTQYFGPGTRLTVL.

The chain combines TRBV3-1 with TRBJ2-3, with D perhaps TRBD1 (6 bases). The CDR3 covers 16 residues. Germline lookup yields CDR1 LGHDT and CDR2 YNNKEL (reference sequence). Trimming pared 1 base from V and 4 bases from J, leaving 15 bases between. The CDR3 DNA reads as TGTGCCAGCAGCCAAGGGGCCCGGGACATTTCAGATACGCAGTATTTT. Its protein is CASSQGARDISDTQYF.

CDR3 bases: TGCAGTGCTAGTGACTACAGGGGGGTGACAGATACGCAGTATTTT. Its translation: CSASDYRGVTDTQYF. V gene TRBV20-1 combines with J gene TRBJ2-3, with 8 nucleotides matching TRBD1. The junction had 8 bases not matched to a gene; V was cut back by 3 bases and J by 3 bases. Germline V gene data show CDR1 as DFQATT and CDR2 as SNEGSKA (reference sequence). This CDR3 spans 15 amino acids.

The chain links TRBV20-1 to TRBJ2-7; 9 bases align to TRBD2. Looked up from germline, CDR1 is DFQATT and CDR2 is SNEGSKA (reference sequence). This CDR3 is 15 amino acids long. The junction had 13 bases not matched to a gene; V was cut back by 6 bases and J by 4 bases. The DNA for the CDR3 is TGCAGTGCCACGCCCACGGCGGGAGGGGGGTACGAGCAGTACTTC. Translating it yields CSATPTAGGGYEQYF.

Written as DNA, the CDR3 is TGTGCCAGCAGCGCCGACCGACCCCGGGACTATTTGGCAGATACGCAGTATTTT. This encodes CASSADRPRDYLADTQYF. The genes are TRBV6-2 or TRBV6-3 and TRBJ2-3; 7 bases are a match to TRBD2. This CDR3 has 18 residues. V dropped 6 bases and J dropped 4; count of bases not matched to a gene: 19. CDR1 and CDR2 from the germline V gene are MNHEY and SVGEGT.

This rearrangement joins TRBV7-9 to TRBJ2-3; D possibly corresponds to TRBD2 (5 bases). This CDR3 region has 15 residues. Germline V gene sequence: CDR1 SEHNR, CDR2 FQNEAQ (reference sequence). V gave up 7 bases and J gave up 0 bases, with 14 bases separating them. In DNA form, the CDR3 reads TGTGCCAGCACCCCGGTTGCGGGTAGCACAGATACGCAGTATTTT. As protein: CASTPVAGSTDTQYF. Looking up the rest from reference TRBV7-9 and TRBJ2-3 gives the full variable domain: DTGVSQNPRHKITKRGQNVTFRCDPISEHNRLYWYRQTLGQGPEFLTYFQNEAQLEKSRLLSDRFSAERPKGSFSTLEIQRTEQGDSAMYLCASTPVAGSTDTQYFGPGTRLTVL.

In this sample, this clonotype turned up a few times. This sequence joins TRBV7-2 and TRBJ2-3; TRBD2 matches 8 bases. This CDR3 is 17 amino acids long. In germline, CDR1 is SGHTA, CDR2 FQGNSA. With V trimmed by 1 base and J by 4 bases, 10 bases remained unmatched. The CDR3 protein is CASSLGVTGGLADTQYF. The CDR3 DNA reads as TGTGCCAGCAGCTTAGGGGTTACGGGAGGGCTGGCAGATACGCAGTATTTT.

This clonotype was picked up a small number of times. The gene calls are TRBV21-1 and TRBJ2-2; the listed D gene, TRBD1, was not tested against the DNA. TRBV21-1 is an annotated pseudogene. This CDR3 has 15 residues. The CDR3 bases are TGTGCCAGCAGCATTCGACAGGGGAACACCGGGGAGCTGTTTTTT. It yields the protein CASSIRQGNTGELFF.

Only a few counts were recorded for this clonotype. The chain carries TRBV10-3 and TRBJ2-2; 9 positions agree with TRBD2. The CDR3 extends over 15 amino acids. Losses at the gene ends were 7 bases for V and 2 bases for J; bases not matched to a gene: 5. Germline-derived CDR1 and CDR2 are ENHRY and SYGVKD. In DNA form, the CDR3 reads TGTGCCATCACCAGGACTAGCGATAACACCGGGGAGCTGTTTTTT. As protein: CAITRTSDNTGELFF.

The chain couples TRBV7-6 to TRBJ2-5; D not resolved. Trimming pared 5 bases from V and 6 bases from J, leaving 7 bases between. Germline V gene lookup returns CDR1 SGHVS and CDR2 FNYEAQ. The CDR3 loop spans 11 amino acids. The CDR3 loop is CASSPGQTQYF. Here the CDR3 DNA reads TGTGCCAGCAGCCCCGGACAGACCCAGTACTTC.

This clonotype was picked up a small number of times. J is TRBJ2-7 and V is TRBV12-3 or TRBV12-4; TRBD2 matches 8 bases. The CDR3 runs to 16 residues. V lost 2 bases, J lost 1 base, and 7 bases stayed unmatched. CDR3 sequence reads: CASSLSRGLGSYEQYF. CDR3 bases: TGTGCCAGCAGTTTAAGCCGGGGACTAGGATCCTACGAGCAGTACTTC.

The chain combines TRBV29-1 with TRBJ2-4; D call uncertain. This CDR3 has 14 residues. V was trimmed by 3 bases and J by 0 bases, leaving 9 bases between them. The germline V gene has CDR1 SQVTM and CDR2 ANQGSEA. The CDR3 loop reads CSVEGRLAKNIQYF. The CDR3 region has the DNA TGCAGCGTTGAGGGCAGGCTAGCCAAAAACATTCAGTACTTC.

CDR3 sequence: CASSFIGSETQYF. Here the CDR3 DNA reads TGTGCCAGCAGTTTTATAGGGTCAGAGACCCAGTACTTC. The gene calls are TRBV12-3 or TRBV12-4 and TRBJ2-5; D is unresolved. The CDR3 consists of 13 residues. V dropped 3 bases and J dropped 4 bases, with 9 bases sitting between them.

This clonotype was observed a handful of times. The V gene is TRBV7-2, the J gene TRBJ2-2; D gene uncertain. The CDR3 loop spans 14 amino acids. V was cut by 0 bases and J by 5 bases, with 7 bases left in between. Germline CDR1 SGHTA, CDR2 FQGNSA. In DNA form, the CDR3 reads TGTGCCAGCAGCTTAGCGCTCGCTACCGGGGAGCTGTTTTTT. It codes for CASSLALATGELFF.

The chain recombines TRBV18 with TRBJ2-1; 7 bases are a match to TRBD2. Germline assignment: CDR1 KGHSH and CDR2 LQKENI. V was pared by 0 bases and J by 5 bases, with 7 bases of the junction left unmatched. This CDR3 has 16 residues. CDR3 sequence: CASSPPNGRPDNEQFF. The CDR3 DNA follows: TGTGCCAGCTCACCACCGAACGGGAGGCCCGACAATGAGCAGTTCTTC.